The T cell receptor beta chain described here comes from a study of cytomegalovirus exposure and HLA in healthy donors. Study results and limitations: Donor immune exposure was known only as CMV serostatus. Earlier findings revealed that most TCR beta V segments proved productive either about 87% or about 30% of the time.

About this clone itself: The antigen is unknown.

Deletions cut 4 bases from V and 2 bases from J, with 14 bases between. Germline-derived CDR1 and CDR2 are MGHRA and YSYEKL. CDR3 size: 15 residues. Primers: 60 Vbeta forward and 13 Jbeta reverse. Libraries were prepared by immunoSEQ multiplex PCR; TCRdb keeps only in-frame clonotypes and omits some of them. The sample table includes about 84,000 clones. What was sequenced was PBMCs. This clonotype was obtained from a man aged 50-60 years in good health and CMV-seronegative. The rearrangement joins TRBV4-1 to TRBJ2-5, with D perhaps matching TRBD1 (6 bases). This CDR3 reads CASSRSGQLQETQYF. As DNA, the CDR3 is TGCGCCAGCAGCCGGTCCGGACAGCTGCAAGAGACCCAGTACTTC.